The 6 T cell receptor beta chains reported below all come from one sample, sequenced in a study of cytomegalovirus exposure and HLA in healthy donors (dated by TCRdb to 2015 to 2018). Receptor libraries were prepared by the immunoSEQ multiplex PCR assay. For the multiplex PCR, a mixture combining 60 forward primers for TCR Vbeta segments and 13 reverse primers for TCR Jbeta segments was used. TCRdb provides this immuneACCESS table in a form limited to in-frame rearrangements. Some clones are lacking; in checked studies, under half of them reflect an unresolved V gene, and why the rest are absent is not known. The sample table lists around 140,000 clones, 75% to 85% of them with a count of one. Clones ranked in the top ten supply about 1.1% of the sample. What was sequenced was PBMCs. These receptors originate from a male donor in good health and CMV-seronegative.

CDR3 coding DNA: TGTGCCACCAGCTCGCGGACTGGGGGGGATGAAAAACTGTTTTTT. This gives the protein CATSSRTGGDEKLFF. The rearrangement joins TRBV15 to TRBJ1-4; a possible D gene is TRBD1 (5 bases). Trimming cost V 5 bases and J 6 bases, with 16 bases left between them. The CDR3 length is 15 residues. CDR1 and CDR2 from the germline V gene are LNHNV and YYDKDF (reference sequence).

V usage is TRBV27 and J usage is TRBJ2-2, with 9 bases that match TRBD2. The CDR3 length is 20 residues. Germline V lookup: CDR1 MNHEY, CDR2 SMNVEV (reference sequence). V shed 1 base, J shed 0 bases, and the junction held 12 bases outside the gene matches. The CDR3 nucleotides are TGTGCCAGCAGTTTATTTACCCATAGCGGGGGTTACCCGAACACCGGGGAGCTGTTTTTT. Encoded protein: CASSLFTHSGGYPNTGELFF.

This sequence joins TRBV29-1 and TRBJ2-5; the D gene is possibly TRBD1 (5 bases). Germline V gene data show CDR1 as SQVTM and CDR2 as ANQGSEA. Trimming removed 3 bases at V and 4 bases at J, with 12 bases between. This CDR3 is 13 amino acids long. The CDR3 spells CSVEMGLRETQYF. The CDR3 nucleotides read TGCAGCGTTGAGATGGGGCTGAGAGAGACCCAGTACTTC.

CDR3 region: CASSQGTGDPQETQYF. The CDR3 coding sequence is TGTGCCAGCAGCCAGGGTACAGGGGACCCACAAGAGACCCAGTACTTC. V gene TRBV4-2 combines with J gene TRBJ2-5; TRBD1 agrees at 7 bases. CDR3 size: 16 residues. Germline CDR1 is LGHNA and CDR2 is YNFKEQ. Germline trimming cut 3 bases from V and 2 bases from J; bases unmatched to any gene: 9.

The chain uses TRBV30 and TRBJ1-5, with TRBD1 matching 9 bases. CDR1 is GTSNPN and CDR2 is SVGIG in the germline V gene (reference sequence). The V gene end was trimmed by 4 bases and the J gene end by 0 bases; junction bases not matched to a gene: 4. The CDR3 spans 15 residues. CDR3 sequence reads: CAWNTGGYSNQPQHF. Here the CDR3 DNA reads TGTGCCTGGAATACAGGGGGCTATAGCAATCAGCCCCAGCATTTT.

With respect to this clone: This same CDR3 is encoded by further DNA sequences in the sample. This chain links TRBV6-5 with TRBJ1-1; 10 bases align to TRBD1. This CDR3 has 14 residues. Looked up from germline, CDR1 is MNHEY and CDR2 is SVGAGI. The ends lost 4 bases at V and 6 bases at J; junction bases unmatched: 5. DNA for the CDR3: TGTGCCAGCAGTTCCCCCGGACAGGGGGCTGAAGCTTTCTTT. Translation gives CASSSPGQGAEAFF.